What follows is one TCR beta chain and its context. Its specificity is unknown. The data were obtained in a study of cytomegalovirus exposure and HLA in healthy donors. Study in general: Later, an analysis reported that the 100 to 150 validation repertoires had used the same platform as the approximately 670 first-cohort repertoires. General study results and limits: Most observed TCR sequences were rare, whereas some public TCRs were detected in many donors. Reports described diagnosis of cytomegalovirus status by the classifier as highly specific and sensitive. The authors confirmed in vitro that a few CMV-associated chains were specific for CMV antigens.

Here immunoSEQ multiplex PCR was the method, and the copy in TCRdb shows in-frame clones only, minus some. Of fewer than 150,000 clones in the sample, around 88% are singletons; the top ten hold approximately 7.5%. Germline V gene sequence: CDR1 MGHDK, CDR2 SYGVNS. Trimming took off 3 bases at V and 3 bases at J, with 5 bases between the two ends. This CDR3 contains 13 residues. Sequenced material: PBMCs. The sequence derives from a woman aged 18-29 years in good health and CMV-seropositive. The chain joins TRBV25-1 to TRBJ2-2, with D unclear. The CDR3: CASSDRYTGELFF. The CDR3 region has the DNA TGTGCCAGCAGTGATCGTTACACCGGGGAGCTGTTTTTT.